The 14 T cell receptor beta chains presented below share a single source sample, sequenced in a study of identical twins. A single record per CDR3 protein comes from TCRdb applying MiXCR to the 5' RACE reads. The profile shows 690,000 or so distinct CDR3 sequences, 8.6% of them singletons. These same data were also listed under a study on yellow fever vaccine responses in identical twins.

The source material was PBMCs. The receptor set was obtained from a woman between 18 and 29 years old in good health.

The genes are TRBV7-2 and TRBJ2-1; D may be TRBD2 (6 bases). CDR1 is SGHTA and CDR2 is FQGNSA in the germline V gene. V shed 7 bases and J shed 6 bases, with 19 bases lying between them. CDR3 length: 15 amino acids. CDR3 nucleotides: TGTGCCAGCACCACCTTACCGGGACTCGTCAATGAGCAGTTCTTC. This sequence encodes CASTTLPGLVNEQFF.

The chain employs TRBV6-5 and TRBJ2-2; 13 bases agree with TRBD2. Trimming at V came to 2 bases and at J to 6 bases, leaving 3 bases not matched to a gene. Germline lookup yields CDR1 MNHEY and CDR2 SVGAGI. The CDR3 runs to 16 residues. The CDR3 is CASSYTLAGGSGELFF. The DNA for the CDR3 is TGTGCCAGCAGTTACACACTAGCGGGAGGGTCCGGGGAGCTGTTTTTT.

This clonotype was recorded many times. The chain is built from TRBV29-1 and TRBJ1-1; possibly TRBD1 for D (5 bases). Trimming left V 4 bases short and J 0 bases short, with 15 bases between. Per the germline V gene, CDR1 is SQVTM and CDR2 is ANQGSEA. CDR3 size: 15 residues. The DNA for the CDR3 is TGCAGCGTTGGATCGTCTCGGGGGATGAACACTGAAGCTTTCTTT. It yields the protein CSVGSSRGMNTEAFF.

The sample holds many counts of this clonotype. Here the CDR3 reads CSAISGTGRAQPQHF. The CDR3, as DNA: TGCAGTGCTATTTCCGGGACAGGGAGAGCTCAGCCCCAGCATTTT. The chain has TRBV20-1 and TRBJ1-5; 9 bases are shared with TRBD1. The CDR3 contains 15 residues. Trimming took 4 bases from V and 6 from J; bases not matched to a gene: 10. CDR1 is DFQATT, CDR2 SNEGSKA, per germline (reference sequence).

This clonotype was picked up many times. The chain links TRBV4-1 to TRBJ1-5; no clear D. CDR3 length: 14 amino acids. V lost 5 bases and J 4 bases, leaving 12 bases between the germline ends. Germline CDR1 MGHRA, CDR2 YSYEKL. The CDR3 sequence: CASSFQVGNQPQHF. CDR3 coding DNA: TGCGCCAGCAGCTTCCAGGTGGGGAATCAGCCCCAGCATTTT.

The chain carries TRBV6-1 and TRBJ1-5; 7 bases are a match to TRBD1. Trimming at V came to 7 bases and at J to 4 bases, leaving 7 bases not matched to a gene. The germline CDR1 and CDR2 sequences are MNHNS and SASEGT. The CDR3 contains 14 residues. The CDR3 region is CASNPRQGNQPQHF. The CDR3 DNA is TGTGCCAGCAACCCCAGACAGGGTAATCAGCCCCAGCATTTT.

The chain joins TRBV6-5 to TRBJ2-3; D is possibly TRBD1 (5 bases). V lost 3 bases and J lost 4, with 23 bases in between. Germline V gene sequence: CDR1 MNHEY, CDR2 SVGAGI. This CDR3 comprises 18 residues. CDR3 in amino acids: CASSYPQLSGRFPDTQYF. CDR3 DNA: TGTGCCAGCAGTTATCCCCAATTGTCAGGGCGGTTTCCAGATACGCAGTATTTT.

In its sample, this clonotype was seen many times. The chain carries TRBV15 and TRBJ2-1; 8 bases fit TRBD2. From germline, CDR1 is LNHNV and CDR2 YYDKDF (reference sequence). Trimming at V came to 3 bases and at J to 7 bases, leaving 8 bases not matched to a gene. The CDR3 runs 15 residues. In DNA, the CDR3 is TGTGCCACCAGCAGCAGGCGGGGGGAGGTTAATGAGCAGTTCTTC. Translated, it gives CATSSRRGEVNEQFF.

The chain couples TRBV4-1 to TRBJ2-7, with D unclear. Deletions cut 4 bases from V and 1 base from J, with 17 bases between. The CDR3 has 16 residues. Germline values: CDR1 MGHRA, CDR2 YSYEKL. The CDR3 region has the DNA TGCGCCAGCAGCCGGCCTACAGCCTCTAATTCCTACGAGCAGTACTTC. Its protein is CASSRPTASNSYEQYF.

CDR3 protein: CASSSLRAESTDTQYF. The CDR3 DNA is TGTGCCAGCAGTTCTTTACGAGCGGAGAGCACAGATACGCAGTATTTT. This chain connects TRBV28 to TRBJ2-3; maybe TRBD2 (5 bases). Germline V gene data show CDR1 as MDHEN and CDR2 as SYDVKM. The V end was cut by 4 bases, the J end by 0 bases, with 14 bases between. The CDR3 extends over 16 amino acids.

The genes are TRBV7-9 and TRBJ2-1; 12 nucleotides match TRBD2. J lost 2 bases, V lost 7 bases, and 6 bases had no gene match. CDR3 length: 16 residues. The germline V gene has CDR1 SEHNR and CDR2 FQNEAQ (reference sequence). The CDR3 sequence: CASIPSGGAPYNEQFF. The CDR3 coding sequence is TGTGCCAGCATCCCTAGCGGGGGGGCTCCCTACAATGAGCAGTTCTTC.

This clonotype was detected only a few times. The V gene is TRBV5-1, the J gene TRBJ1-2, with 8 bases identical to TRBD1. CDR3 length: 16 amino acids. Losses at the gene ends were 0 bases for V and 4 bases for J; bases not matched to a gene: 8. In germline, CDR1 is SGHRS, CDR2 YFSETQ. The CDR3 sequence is CASSLVSGGSSYGYTF. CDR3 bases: TGCGCCAGCAGCTTGGTCTCAGGGGGCAGTTCCTATGGCTACACCTTC.

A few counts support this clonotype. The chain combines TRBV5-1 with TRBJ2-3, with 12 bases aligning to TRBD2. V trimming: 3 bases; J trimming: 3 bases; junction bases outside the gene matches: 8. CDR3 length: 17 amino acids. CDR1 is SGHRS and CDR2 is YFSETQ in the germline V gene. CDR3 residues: CASSYWTSGERTDTQYF. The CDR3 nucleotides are TGCGCCAGCAGCTACTGGACTAGCGGGGAAAGAACAGATACGCAGTATTTT.

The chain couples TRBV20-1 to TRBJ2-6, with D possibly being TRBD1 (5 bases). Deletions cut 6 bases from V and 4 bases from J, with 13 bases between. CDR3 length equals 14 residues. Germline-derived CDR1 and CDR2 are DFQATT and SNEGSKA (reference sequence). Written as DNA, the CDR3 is TGCAGTGCGCCAGGGCCAGCCGGGGCCAACGTCCTGACTTTC. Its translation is CSAPGPAGANVLTF.